The sequence of this TCR beta chain was determined in a study of Graves' ophthalmopathy and Graves' hyperthyroidism. This CDR3 has 14 residues. Losses at the gene ends were 2 bases for V and 5 bases for J; bases not matched to a gene: 5. Germline assignment: CDR1 SGHRS and CDR2 YFSETQ. Only a few counts were recorded for this clonotype. Its antigen is not identified. General study points: Sensitivity of 87.88% and specificity of less than 82% were achieved when a 13-signature model separated ophthalmopathy from stable hyperthyroidism. For predicting ophthalmopathy progression, the model had roughly 70% sensitivity and roughly 76% specificity.

RNA served as the template for amplifying TCR beta CDR3 regions. After a first-round RT-PCR with HTBI primers, a second-round multiplex PCR was run. One entry per CDR3 protein, called by TCRdb with MiXCR from the multiplex PCR reads. This table holds about 370,000 distinct CDR3 sequences, roughly a sixth found once. The chain carries TRBV5-1 and TRBJ1-1; TRBD1 matches 8 bases. The material sequenced was peripheral blood. The clonotype was recovered from an adult woman with stable Graves' hyperthyroidism. The CDR3 here is CASSLIQGGTEAFF. The CDR3 DNA follows: TGCGCCAGCAGCTTAATACAGGGGGGAACTGAAGCTTTCTTT.